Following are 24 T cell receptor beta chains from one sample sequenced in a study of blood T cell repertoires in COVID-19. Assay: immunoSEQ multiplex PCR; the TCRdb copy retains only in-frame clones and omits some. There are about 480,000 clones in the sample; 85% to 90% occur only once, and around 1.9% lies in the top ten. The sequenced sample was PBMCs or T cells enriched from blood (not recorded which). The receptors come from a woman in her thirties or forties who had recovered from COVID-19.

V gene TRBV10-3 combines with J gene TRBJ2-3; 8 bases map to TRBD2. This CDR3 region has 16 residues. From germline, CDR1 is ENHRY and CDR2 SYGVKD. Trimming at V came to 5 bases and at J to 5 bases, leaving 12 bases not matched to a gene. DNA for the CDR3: TGTGCCATCAGTCCACTAGGCGGGAGGACGGTAGATACGCAGTATTTT. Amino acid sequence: CAISPLGGRTVDTQYF.

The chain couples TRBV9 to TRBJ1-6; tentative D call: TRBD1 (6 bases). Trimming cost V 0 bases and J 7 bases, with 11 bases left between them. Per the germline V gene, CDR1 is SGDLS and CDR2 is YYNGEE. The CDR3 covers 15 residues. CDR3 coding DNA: TGTGCCAGCAGCGTAGTTGGCGGGGGCAATTCACCCCTCCACTTT. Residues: CASSVVGGGNSPLHF.

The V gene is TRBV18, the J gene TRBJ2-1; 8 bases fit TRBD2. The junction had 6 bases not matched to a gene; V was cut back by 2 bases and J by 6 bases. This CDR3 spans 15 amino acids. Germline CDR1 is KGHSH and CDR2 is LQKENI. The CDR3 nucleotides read TGTGCCAGCTCACCAAACCGGGGGGGCTTCAATGAGCAGTTCTTC. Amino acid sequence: CASSPNRGGFNEQFF.

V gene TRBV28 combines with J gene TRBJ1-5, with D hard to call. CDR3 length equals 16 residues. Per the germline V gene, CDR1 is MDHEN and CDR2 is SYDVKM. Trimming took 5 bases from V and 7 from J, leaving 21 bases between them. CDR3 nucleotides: TGTGCCAGCAGTCCTGCCGAGGGTTGGGATCGACAGCCCCAGCATTTT. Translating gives CASSPAEGWDRQPQHF.

This CDR3 reads CASSLRGQLNSPLHF. As DNA, the CDR3 is TGTGCCAGCAGCTTGAGGGGGCAGCTTAATTCACCCCTCCACTTT. This rearrangement joins TRBV11-2 to TRBJ1-6, with 7 nucleotides matching TRBD1. The CDR3 extends over 15 amino acids. V trimming: 3 bases; J trimming: 6 bases; junction bases outside the gene matches: 5. Looked up from germline, CDR1 is SGHAT and CDR2 is FQNNGV.

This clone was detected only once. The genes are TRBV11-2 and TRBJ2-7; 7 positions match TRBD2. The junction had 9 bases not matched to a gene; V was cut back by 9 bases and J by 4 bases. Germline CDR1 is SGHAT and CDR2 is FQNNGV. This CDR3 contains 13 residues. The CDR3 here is CASTKRDTYEQYF. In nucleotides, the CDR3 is TGTGCCAGTACGAAGCGGGATACATACGAGCAGTACTTC.

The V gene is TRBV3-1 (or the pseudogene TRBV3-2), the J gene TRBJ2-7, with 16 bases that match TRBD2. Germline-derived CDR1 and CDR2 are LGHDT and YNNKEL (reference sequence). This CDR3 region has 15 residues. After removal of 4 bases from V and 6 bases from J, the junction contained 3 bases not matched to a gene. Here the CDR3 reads CASSRGLAGGGEQYF. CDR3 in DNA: TGTGCCAGCAGCCGGGGACTAGCGGGAGGGGGCGAGCAGTACTTC.

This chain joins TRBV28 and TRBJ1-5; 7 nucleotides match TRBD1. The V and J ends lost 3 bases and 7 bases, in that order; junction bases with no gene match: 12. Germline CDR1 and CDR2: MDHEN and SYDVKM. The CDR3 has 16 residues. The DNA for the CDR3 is TGTGCCAGCAGTTTGTTTACAGGGGAAGGTCGACAGCCCCAGCATTTT. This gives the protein CASSLFTGEGRQPQHF.

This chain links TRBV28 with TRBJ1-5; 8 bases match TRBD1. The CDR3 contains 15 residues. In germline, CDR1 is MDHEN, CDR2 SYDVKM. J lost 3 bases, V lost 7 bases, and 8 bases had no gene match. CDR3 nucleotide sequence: TGTGCCAGCACCCCGCAGGACAGGGACAATCAGCCCCAGCATTTT. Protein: CASTPQDRDNQPQHF.

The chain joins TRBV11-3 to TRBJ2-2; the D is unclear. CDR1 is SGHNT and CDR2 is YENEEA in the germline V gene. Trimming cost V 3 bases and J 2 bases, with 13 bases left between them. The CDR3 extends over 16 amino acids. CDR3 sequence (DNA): TGTGCCAGCAGCTTCGGCGGCTTCCCTAACACCGGGGAGCTGTTTTTT. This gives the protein CASSFGGFPNTGELFF.

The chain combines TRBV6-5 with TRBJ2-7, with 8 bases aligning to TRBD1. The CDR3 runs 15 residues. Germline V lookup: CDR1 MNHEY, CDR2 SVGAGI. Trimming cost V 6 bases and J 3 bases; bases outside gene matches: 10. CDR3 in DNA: TGTGCCAGCAGCCCCTCGTACAGGGGGTTCTACGAGCAGTACTTC. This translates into CASSPSYRGFYEQYF.

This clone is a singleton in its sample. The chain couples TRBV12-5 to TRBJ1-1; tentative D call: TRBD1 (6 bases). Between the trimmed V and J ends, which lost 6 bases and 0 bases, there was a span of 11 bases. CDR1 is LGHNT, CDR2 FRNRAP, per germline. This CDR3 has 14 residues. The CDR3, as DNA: TGTGCTAGTGGCTGGACAGCCATGAACACTGAAGCTTTCTTT. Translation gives CASGWTAMNTEAFF.

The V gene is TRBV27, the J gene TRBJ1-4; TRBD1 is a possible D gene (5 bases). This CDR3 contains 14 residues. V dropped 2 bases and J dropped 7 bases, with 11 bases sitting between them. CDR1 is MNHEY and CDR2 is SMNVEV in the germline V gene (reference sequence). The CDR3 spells CASSLQGGVEKLFF. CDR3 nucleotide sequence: TGTGCCAGCAGTTTACAGGGAGGGGTTGAAAAACTGTTTTTT.

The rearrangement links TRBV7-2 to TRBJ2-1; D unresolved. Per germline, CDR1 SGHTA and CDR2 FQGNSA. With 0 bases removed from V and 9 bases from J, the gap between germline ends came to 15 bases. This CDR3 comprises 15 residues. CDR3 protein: CASSLARLADGEQFF. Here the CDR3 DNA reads TGTGCCAGCAGCTTAGCGAGGCTCGCGGATGGTGAGCAGTTCTTC. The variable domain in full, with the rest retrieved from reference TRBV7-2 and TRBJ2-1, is GAGVSQSPSNKVTEKGKDVELRCDPISGHTALYWYRQSLGQGLEFLIYFQGNSAPDKSGLPSDRFSAERTGGSVSTLTIQRTQQEDSAVYLCASSLARLADGEQFFGPGTRLTVL.

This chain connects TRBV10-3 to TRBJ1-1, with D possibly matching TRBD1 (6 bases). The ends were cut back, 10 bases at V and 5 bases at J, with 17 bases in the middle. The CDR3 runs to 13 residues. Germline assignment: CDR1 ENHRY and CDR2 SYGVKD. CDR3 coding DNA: TGTGCCACAGTACAGGGAGAAGGGACTGAAGCTTTCTTT. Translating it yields CATVQGEGTEAFF.

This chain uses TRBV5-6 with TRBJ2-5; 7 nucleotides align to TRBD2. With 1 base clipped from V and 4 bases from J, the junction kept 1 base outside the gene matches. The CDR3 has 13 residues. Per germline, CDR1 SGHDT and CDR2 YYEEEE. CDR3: CASSLWGGETQYF. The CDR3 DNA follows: TGTGCCAGCAGCTTGTGGGGGGGAGAGACCCAGTACTTC.

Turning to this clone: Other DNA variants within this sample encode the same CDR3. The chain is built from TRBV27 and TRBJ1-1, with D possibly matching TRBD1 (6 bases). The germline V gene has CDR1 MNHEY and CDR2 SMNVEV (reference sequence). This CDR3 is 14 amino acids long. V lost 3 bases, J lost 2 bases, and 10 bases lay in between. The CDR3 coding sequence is TGTGCCAGCAGTTTGACAGGAGGTAACACTGAAGCTTTCTTT. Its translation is CASSLTGGNTEAFF.

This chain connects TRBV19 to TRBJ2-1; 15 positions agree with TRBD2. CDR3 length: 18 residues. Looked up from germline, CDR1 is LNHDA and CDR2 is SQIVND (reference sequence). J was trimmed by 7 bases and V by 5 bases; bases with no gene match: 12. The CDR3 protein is CASSPSGLAGGKGNEQFF. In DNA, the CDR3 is TGTGCCAGTAGTCCTTCGGGACTAGCGGGAGGAAAGGGGAATGAGCAGTTCTTC.

The DNA of the CDR3 is TGTGCCAGCAGCGAAACCCGGGACAGAGCTAACTATGGCTACACCTTC. Protein: CASSETRDRANYGYTF. V is TRBV7-8 and J is TRBJ1-2; 7 bases map to TRBD1. The CDR3 runs to 16 residues. V dropped 5 bases and J dropped 0; count of bases not matched to a gene: 9. The germline V gene has CDR1 SGHVS and CDR2 FQNEAQ.

DNA of the CDR3: TGCAGTGCGTCCAGGTCGAATGGCTACACCTTC. This translates into CSASRSNGYTF. The chain combines TRBV20-1 with TRBJ1-2; the D is unclear. V was trimmed by 6 bases and J by 6 bases, leaving 11 bases between them. CDR3 size: 11 residues. Germline assignment: CDR1 DFQATT and CDR2 SNEGSKA (reference sequence).

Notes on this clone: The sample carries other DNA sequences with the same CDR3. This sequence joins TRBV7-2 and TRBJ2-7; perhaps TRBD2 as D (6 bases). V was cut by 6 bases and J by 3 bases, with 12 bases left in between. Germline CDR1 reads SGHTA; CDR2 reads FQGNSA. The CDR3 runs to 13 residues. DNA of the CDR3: TGTGCCAGCAGTTTCGCCGGGGGCTACGAGCAGTACTTC. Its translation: CASSFAGGYEQYF.

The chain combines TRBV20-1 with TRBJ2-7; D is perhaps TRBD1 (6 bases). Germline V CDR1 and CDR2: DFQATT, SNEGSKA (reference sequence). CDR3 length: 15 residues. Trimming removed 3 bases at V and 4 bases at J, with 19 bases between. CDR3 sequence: CSASPGHLQGYEQYF. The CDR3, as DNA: TGCAGTGCTAGTCCCGGACATCTACAGGGTTACGAGCAGTACTTC.

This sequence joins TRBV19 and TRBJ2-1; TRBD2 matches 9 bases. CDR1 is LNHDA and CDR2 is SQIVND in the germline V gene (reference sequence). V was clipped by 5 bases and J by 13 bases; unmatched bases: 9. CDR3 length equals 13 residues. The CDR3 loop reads CASSAQLAGDQFF. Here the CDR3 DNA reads TGTGCCAGTAGTGCCCAACTAGCGGGCGATCAGTTCTTC.

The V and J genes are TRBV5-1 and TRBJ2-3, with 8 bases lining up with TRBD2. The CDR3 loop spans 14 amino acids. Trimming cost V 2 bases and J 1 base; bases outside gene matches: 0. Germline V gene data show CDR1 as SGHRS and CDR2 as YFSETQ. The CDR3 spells CASSFSGGTDTQYF. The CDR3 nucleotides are TGCGCCAGCAGCTTTAGCGGGGGCACAGATACGCAGTATTTT. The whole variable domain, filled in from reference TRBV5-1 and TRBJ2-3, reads KAGVTQTPRYLIKTRGQQVTLSCSPISGHRSVSWYQQTPGQGLQFLFEYFSETQRNKGNFPGRFSGRQFSNSRSEMNVSTLELGDSALYLCASSFSGGTDTQYFGPGTRLTVL.